This T cell receptor (beta chain) came from a study of CD4 and CD8 cells across lung adenocarcinoma regions. One entry per CDR3 protein, called by TCRdb with MiXCR from the PCR reads. This sample has 2,400 or so distinct CDR3 sequences, with roughly two thirds found just once. Germline V gives CDR1 LGHNT, CDR2 FRNRAP. The CDR3 is 15 residues long. Donors had localized lung adenocarcinoma, a non-small cell lung cancer. This clonotype was detected once. Sample: CD4+ T cells from the center of a lung tumor. The origin of this receptor is a female donor with lung adenocarcinoma. The CD4 and CD8 labels of this study may be unreliable. The rearrangement links TRBV12-5 to TRBJ2-5, with a possible D match to TRBD1 (7 bases). Matching the DNA end better, TRBJ2-7 makes the J call doubtful. CDR3 DNA sequence: TGTGCTAGTGGCGCAGGACTATTCACAGGGGACGAGCAGTACTTC. Protein sequence: CASGAGLFTGDEQYF.